The rows below give T cell receptor beta chains drawn from one sample of a study of T cells in Graves' hyperthyroidism and ophthalmopathy. From the multiplex PCR reads, TCRdb called clonotypes with MiXCR, one entry per CDR3 protein. Of 500,000 to 750,000 distinct CDR3 sequences listed, around a sixth are singletons. The sample taken for sequencing was blood. Every receptor here comes from a woman between 25 and 40 years old with Graves' hyperthyroidism. Each CDR3 is given with its conserved first and last residue. A D gene is named only where the DNA matches it firmly. Rows give clone size only sometimes, using once, few, many, or a class for an expanded clone.

size	V	J	D	DNA	CDR3
.	TRBV20-1	TRBJ2-7	.	TGCAGTGCTAGAGATCCGGCGACGGAGGCCTACGAGCAGTACTTC	CSARDPATEAYEQYF
few	TRBV4-1	TRBJ2-3	.	TGCGCCAGCAGCCAAGTCCCCGCGCCAGGGAGCACAGATACGCAGTATTTT	CASSQVPAPGSTDTQYF
many	TRBV12-3/TRBV12-4	TRBJ2-3	.	TGTGCCAGCAGCTCCTATGGGGCGGGCACAGATACGCAGTATTTT	CASSSYGAGTDTQYF
.	TRBV7-2	TRBJ2-5	TRBD2	TGTGCCAGCAGCCAACAACTAGCGGGAGGGAAAGAGACCCAGTACTTC	CASSQQLAGGKETQYF
many	TRBV20-1	TRBJ2-6	.	TGCAGTGCTCTTCCGTCTGGGGCCAACGTCCTGACTTTC	CSALPSGANVLTF
few	TRBV14	TRBJ1-2	.	TGTGCCAGCAGCCAAGCTAATGTTCCCGGACGATACGGCTACACCTTC	CASSQANVPGRYGYTF
many	TRBV5-1	TRBJ2-4	.	TGCGCCAGCAGCTTGGTATCAGGGGCAGGATACATTCAGTACTTC	CASSLVSGAGYIQYF
few	TRBV7-9	TRBJ2-4	.	TGTGCCAGCAGCCCCGAACAGGGAGAAGAGGTGAACATTCAGTACTTC	CASSPEQGEEVNIQYF
.	TRBV7-6	TRBJ2-7	.	TGTGCCAGCAGCTTAGCGGGGATTAGCTCCGAGCAGTACTTC	CASSLAGISSEQYF
many	TRBV2	TRBJ1-2	.	TGTGCCAGCAGTGAAAGTGGGCTGGGCTATGGCTACACCTTC	CASSESGLGYGYTF
few	TRBV5-4	TRBJ1-6	TRBD1	TGTGCCAGCAGCTTACAGGGGCTCTATAATTCACCCCTCCACTTT	CASSLQGLYNSPLHF
.	TRBV7-6	TRBJ2-3	TRBD1	TGTGCCAGCCGGGACAGGGGTGATACGCAGTATTTT	CASRDRGDTQYF
few	TRBV12-3/TRBV12-4	TRBJ2-7	.	TGTGCCAGCAGCGGCCCGGGCCCCGGTTACGAGCAGTACTTC	CASSGPGPGYEQYF
few	TRBV27	TRBJ1-2	.	TGTGCCACGGGCAGGCGGGGCTATGGCTACACCTTC	CATGRRGYGYTF
.	TRBV29-1	TRBJ2-7	.	TGCAGCCCCATGCTGGCAGGGGTCTACGAGCAGTACTTC	CSPMLAGVYEQYF
many	TRBV6-1	TRBJ2-1	TRBD2	TGTGCCAGCAGACGCCAACTAGCGGGAGGTGAGAATGAGCAGTTCTTC	CASRRQLAGGENEQFF
many	TRBV28	TRBJ2-5	TRBD2	TGTGCCAGCAGTTTCGCGGGAGGGAGAAAGGGAGAGACCCAGTACTTC	CASSFAGGRKGETQYF
.	TRBV6-1	TRBJ1-1	.	TGTGCCAGCAGTCGGGGCCACCGGGACCGAGGCACTGAAGCTTTCTTT	CASSRGHRDRGTEAFF
many	TRBV9	TRBJ2-3	.	TGTGCCAGCAGCGTAGACCCGGAGGGTGATACGCAGTATTTT	CASSVDPEGDTQYF
.	TRBV5-1	TRBJ1-2	.	TGCGCCAGCAGCTTGGCCGAAGGTTATGGCTACACCTTC	CASSLAEGYGYTF
many	TRBV20-1	TRBJ2-7	.	TGCAGTGCTAAAAGGACGGGGATCCACGAGCAGTACTTC	CSAKRTGIHEQYF
few	TRBV4-2	TRBJ2-1	.	TGTGCCAGCAGCCAATCAGGAGGGGTCAGCTCCTACAATGAGCAGTTCTTC	CASSQSGGVSSYNEQFF
many	TRBV3-1	TRBJ2-7	TRBD2	TGTGCCAGCAGCCTTAGCGGGAGGGGCGCCTACGAGCAGTACTTC	CASSLSGRGAYEQYF
.	TRBV29-1	TRBJ2-7	.	TGCAGCGCCGTAGACACGTATTCCTACGAGCAGTACTTC	CSAVDTYSYEQYF
.	TRBV3-1	TRBJ2-3	TRBD2	TGTGCCAGCAGCCAAGGCCCTAGCGGGAGGGCCGCGGATACGCAGTATTTT	CASSQGPSGRAADTQYF
.	TRBV15	TRBJ1-6	.	TGTGCCACCAGCAGGAGCTCCTATAATTCACCCCTCCACTTT	CATSRSSYNSPLHF
.	TRBV7-2	TRBJ1-6	TRBD1	TGTGCCAGCAGCCCGGGGGGTGGACAGGCTAATTCACCCCTCCACTTT	CASSPGGGQANSPLHF
few	TRBV20-1	TRBJ1-5	.	TGCAGTGCTAGGGACCCAGGAGCTGATCAGCCCCAGCATTTT	CSARDPGADQPQHF
few	TRBV19	TRBJ1-2	.	TGTGCCACCGGTTTCCGGGGGGCGCGTGGCTACACCTTC	CATGFRGARGYTF
once	TRBV5-5	TRBJ1-2	.	TGTGCCAGCAGCTTCCGGGGGAGAGCTAACTATGGCTACACCTTC	CASSFRGRANYGYTF
.	TRBV9	TRBJ2-1	TRBD2	TGTGCCAGCAGCGTACCGCTAGCGGGATACAATGAGCAGTTCTTC	CASSVPLAGYNEQFF